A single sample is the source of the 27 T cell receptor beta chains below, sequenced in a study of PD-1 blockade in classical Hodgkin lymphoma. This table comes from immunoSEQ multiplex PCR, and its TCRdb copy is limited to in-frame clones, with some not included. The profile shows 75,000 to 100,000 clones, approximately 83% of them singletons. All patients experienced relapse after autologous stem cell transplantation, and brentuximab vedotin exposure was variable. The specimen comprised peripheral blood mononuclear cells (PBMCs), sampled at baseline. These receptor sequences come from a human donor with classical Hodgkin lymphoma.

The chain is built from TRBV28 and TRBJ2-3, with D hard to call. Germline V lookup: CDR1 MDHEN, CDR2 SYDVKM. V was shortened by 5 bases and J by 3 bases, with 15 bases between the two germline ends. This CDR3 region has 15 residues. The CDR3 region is CASSTLGSGTDTQYF. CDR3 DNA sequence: TGTGCCAGCAGTACCCTGGGCTCAGGAACAGATACGCAGTATTTT.

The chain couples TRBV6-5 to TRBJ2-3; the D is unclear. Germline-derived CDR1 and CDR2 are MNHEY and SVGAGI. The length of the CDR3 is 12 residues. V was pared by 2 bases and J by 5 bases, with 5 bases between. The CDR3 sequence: CASSYTGDTQYF. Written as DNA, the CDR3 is TGTGCCAGCAGTTACACCGGAGATACGCAGTATTTT.

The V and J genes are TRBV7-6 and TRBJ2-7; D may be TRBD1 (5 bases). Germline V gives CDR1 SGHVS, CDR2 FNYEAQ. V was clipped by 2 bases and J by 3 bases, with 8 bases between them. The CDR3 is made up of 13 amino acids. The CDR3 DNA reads TGTGCCAGCAGCTTAACCGACAGCTACGAGCAGTACTTC. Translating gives CASSLTDSYEQYF.

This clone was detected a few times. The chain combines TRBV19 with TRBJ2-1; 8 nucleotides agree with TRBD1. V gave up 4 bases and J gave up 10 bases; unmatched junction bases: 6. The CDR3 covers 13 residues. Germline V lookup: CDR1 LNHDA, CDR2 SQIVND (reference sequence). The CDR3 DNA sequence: TGTGCCAGTAGTACCGACAGGGGCAAAGAGCAGTTCTTC. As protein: CASSTDRGKEQFF.

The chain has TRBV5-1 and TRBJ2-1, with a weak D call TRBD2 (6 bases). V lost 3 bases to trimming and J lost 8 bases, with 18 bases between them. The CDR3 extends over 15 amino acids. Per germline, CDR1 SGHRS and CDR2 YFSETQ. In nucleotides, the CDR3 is TGCGCCAGCAGCTACCGGGCTGCTGAGCGGGATGAGCAGTTCTTC. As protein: CASSYRAAERDEQFF.

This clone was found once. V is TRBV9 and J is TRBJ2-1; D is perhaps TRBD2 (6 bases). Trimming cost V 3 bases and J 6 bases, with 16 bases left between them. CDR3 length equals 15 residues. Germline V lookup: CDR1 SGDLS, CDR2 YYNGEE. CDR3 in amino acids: CASSDTTLEGNEQFF. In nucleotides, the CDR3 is TGTGCCAGCAGCGATACCACGTTGGAGGGCAATGAGCAGTTCTTC.

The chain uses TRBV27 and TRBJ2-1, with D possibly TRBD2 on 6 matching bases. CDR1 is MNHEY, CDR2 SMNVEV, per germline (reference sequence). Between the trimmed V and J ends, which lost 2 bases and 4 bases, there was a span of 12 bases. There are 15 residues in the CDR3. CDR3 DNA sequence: TGTGCCAGCAGTTTAACGAGCGGGTCTTACAATGAGCAGTTCTTC. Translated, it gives CASSLTSGSYNEQFF.

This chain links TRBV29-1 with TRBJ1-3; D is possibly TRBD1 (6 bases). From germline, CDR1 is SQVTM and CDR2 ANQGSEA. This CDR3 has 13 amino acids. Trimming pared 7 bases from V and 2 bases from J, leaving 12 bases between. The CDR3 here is CSARQVPGNTIYF. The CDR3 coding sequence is TGCAGCGCTCGACAGGTGCCTGGAAACACCATATATTTT.

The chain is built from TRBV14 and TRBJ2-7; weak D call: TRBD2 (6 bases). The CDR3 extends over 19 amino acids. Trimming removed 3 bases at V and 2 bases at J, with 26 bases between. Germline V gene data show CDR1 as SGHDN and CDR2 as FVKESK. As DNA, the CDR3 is TGTGCCAGCAGCCACCGAAAGATGCAATCCGGGACGGGAGCCTACGAGCAGTACTTC. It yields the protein CASSHRKMQSGTGAYEQYF.

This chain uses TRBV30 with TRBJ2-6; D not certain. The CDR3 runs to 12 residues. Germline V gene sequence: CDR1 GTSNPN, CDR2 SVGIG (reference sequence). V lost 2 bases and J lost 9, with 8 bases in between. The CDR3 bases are TGTGCCTGGAGTCCTTCCTTCAACGTCCTGACTTTC. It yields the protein CAWSPSFNVLTF.

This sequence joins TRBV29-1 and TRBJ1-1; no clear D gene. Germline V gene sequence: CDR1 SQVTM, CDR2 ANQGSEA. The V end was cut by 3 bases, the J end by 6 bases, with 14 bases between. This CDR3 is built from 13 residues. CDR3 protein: CSVENPDAAEAFF. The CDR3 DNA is TGCAGCGTTGAGAATCCAGACGCCGCTGAAGCTTTCTTT.

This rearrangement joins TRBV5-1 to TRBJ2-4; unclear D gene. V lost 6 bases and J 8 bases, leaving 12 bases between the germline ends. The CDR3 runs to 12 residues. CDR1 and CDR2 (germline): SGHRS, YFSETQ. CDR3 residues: CASTEPGDIQYF. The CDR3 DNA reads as TGCGCCAGCACGGAACCCGGCGACATTCAGTACTTC.

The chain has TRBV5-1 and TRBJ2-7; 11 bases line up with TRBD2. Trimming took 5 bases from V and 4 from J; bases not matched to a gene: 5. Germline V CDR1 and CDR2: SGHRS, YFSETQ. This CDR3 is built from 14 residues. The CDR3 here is CASSTGTSGYEQYF. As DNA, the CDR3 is TGCGCCAGCAGTACGGGGACTAGCGGATACGAGCAGTACTTC.

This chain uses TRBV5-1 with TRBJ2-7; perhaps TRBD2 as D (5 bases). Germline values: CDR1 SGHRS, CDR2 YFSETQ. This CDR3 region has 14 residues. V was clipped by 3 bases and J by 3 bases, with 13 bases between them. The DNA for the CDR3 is TGCGCCAGCAGCTCCCAGAGAGGGTACTACGAGCAGTACTTC. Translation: CASSSQRGYYEQYF. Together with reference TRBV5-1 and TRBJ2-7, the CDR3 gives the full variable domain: KAGVTQTPRYLIKTRGQQVTLSCSPISGHRSVSWYQQTPGQGLQFLFEYFSETQRNKGNFPGRFSGRQFSNSRSEMNVSTLELGDSALYLCASSSQRGYYEQYFGPGTRLTVT.

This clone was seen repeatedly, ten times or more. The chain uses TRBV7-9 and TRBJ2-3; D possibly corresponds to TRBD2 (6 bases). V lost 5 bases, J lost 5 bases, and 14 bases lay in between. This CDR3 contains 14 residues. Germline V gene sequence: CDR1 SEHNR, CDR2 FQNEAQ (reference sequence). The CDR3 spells CASSVGLGGDTQYF. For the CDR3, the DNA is TGTGCCAGCAGCGTCGGACTGGGAGGAGATACGCAGTATTTT.

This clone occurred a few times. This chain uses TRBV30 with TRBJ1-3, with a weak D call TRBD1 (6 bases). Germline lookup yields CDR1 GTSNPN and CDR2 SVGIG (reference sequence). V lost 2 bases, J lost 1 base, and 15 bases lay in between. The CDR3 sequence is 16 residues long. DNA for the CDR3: TGTGCCTGGAGTATTGGGGGGCGCCGGTCTGGAAACACCATATATTTT. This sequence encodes CAWSIGGRRSGNTIYF.

CDR3 residues: CATSSVGSTNEKLFF. The DNA of the CDR3 is TGTGCCACCAGCAGCGTGGGTTCGACTAATGAAAAACTGTTTTTT. The chain couples TRBV15 to TRBJ1-4, with no clear D. This CDR3 has 15 residues. Per germline, CDR1 LNHNV and CDR2 YYDKDF (reference sequence). Trimming removed 3 bases at V and 2 bases at J, with 10 bases between.

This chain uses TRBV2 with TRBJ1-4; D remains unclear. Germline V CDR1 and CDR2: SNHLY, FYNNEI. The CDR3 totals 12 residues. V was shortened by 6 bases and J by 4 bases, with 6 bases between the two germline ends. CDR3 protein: CASSPYNEKLFF. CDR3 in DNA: TGTGCCAGCAGCCCATATAATGAAAAACTGTTTTTT.

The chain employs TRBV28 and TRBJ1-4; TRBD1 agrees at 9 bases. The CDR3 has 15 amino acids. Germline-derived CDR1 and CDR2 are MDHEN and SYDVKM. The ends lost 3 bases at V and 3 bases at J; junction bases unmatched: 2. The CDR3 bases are TGTGCCAGCAGTTTGGGGGACAGGGCTAATGAAAAACTGTTTTTT. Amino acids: CASSLGDRANEKLFF.

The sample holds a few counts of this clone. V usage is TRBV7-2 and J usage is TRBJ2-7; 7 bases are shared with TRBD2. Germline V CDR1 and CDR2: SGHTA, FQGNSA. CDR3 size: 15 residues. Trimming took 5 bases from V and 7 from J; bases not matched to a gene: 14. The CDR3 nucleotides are TGTGCCAGCAGCCCCACGGCCTCCCGAGCGGGGGAGCAGTACTTC. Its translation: CASSPTASRAGEQYF.

The CDR3 protein is CASGRLDSTDTQYF. CDR3 DNA sequence: TGTGCCAGCGGGCGATTGGACAGCACAGATACGCAGTATTTT. The chain couples TRBV28 to TRBJ2-3; no clear D gene. Germline CDR1 MDHEN, CDR2 SYDVKM. This CDR3 comprises 14 residues. Trimming took off 8 bases at V and 0 bases at J, with 12 bases between the two ends. Full variable domain (rest looked up from reference TRBV28 and TRBJ2-3): DVKVTQSSRYLVKRTGEKVFLECVQDMDHENMFWYRQDPGLGLRLIYFSYDVKMKEKGDIPEGYSVSREKKERFSLILESASTNQTSMYLCASGRLDSTDTQYFGPGTRLTVL.

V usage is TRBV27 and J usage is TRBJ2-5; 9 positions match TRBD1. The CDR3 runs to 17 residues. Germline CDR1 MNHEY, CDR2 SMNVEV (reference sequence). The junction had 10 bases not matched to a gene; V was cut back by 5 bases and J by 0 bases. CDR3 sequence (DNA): TGTGCCAGCAGTAGGGTCCCGGGACAGGGTCACCAAGAGACCCAGTACTTC. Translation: CASSRVPGQGHQETQYF.

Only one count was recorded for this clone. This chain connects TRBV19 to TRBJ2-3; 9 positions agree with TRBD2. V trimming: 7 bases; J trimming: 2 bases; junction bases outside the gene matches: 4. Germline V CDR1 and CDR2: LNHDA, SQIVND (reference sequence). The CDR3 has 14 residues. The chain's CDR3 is CASKASGNTDTQYF. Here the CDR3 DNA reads TGTGCCAGTAAGGCTAGCGGGAACACAGATACGCAGTATTTT.

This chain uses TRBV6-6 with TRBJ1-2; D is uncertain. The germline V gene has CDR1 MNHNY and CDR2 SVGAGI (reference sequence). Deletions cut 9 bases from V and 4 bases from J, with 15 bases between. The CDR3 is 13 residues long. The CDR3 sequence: CASFTAGFYGYTF. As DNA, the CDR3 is TGTGCCAGTTTCACCGCGGGGTTCTATGGCTACACCTTC.

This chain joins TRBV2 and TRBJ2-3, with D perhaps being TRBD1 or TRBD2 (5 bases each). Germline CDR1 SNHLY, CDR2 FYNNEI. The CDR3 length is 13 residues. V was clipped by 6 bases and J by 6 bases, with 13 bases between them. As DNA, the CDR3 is TGTGCCAGCAGACCGAGGGGCTTGGATACGCAGTATTTT. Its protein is CASRPRGLDTQYF.

The CDR3 region is CASSSGQADTQYF. CDR3 in DNA: TGCGCCAGCAGCTCGGGACAGGCAGATACGCAGTATTTT. V usage is TRBV5-1 and J usage is TRBJ2-3; 8 bases fit TRBD1. The J segment lost 4 bases and the V segment lost 3 bases, leaving 1 base of the junction unmatched. The CDR3 totals 13 residues. Germline assignment: CDR1 SGHRS and CDR2 YFSETQ.

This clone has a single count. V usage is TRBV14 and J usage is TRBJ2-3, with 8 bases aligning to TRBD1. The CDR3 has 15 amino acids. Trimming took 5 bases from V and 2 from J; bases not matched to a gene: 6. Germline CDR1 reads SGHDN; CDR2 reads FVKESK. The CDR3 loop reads CASSTRTGNTDTQYF. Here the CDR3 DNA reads TGTGCCAGCAGCACTCGGACAGGGAACACAGATACGCAGTATTTT.